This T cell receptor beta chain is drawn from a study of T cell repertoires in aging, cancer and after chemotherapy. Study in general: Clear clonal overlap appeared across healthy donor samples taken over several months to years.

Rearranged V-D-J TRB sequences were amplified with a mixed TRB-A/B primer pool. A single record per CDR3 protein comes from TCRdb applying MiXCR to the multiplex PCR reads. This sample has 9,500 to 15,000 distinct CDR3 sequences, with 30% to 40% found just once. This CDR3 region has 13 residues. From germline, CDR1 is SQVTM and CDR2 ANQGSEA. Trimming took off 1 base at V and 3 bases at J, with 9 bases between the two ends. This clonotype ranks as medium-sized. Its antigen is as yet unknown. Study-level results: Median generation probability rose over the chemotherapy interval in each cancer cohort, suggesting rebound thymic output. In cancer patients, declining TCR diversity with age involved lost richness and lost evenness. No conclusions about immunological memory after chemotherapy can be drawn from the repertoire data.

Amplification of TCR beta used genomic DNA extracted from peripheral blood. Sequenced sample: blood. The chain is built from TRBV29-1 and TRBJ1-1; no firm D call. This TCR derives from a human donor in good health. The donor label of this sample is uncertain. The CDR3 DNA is TGCAGCGTTGAAGGTGGGAGGGACACTGAAGCTTTCTTT. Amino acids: CSVEGGRDTEAFF.